These T cell receptor beta chains were read from a single sample in a study of cytomegalovirus exposure and HLA in healthy donors. Sequencing was performed with immunoSEQ multiplex PCR; in TCRdb, only in-frame clones are kept and a portion is missing. This repertoire includes under 200,000 clones. Sequenced material: PBMCs. These receptors all come from a woman between 18 and 30 years old in good health and CMV-seropositive. Each CDR3 is given with its conserved first and last residue. D genes are given only for firm matches.

>NA|TRBJ1-1|TRBV7-2
TGTGCCAGCTTGCAGGGGTGGGACACTGAAGCTTTCTTT
CASLQGWDTEAFF
>NA|TRBJ2-5|TRBV5-1
TGCGCCAGCAGCTTGCAAGTACCCCCGGAAGAGACCCAGTACTTC
CASSLQVPPEETQYF
>TRBD1|TRBJ2-7|TRBV7-9
TGTGCCAGCAGCGTCAACAGGGGTACCTACGAGCAGTACTTC
CASSVNRGTYEQYF
>TRBD2|TRBJ2-7|TRBV2
TGTGCCAGCAGGGGGGTGGGTAGCGGGAGAGCTGCCTTTTCCTACGAGCAGTACTTC
CASRGVGSGRAAFSYEQYF
>TRBD1|TRBJ2-7|TRBV7-9
TGTGCCAGCAGCTCCCTCCGTGGGGGGACAGGTTTAACCTACGAGCAGTACTTC
CASSSLRGGTGLTYEQYF
>TRBD2|TRBJ2-1|TRBV6-5
TGTGCCAGCAGTTCCCGGTTGCGGGGGAGCAATGAGCAGTTCTTC
CASSSRLRGSNEQFF
>NA|TRBJ2-5|TRBV30
TGTGCCTGCTTCCCCCGTGGACTGACGGTCGAGACCCAGTACTTC
CACFPRGLTVETQYF
>NA|TRBJ1-1|TRBV4-1
TGCGCCAGCAGCCAAGATGCAGGGGCTCGGAACACTGAAGCTTTCTTT
CASSQDAGARNTEAFF
>NA|TRBJ2-6|TRBV18
TGTGCCAGCTCACCACTACCTCTAATCGGGGGATCTGGGGCCAACGTCCTGACTTTC
CASSPLPLIGGSGANVLTF
>NA|TRBJ2-5|TRBV11-3
TGTGCCAGCAGCTTAGGACCTTCTTGGGGAGCCCAGTACTTC
CASSLGPSWGAQYF
>TRBD1|TRBJ2-7|TRBV11-1
TGTGCCAGCAGCTTAGCACCTCCGGGACAGGGGGCCCCCTACGAGCAGTACTTC
CASSLAPPGQGAPYEQYF
>NA|TRBJ1-5|TRBV10-3
TGTGCCATCCAAGACGGGGGGCAGGGTCAGCCCCAGCATTTT
CAIQDGGQGQPQHF
>NA|TRBJ2-1|TRBV7-2
TGTGCCAGCAGCTTCTTAACCGGTGAGCAGTTCTTC
CASSFLTGEQFF
>TRBD2|TRBJ2-1|TRBV5-4
TGTGCCAGCAGCGCGGGACTAGCTTACAATGAGCAGTTCTTC
CASSAGLAYNEQFF
>NA|TRBJ2-7|TRBV11-2
TGTGCCAGCAGCCCCCGCCTAGACGCAGAGCAGCACTTC
CASSPRLDAEQHF
>NA|TRBJ1-2|TRBV5-1
TGCGCCAGCAGCTTGGACAGTTACTATGGCTACACCTTC
CASSLDSYYGYTF
>NA|TRBJ1-3|TRBV7-9
TGTGCCAGCAGCGAGCTAGGAAACACCATATATTTT
CASSELGNTIYF
>TRBD2|TRBJ2-7|TRBV4-3
TGCGCCAGCAGCCAGGGGGGGGCCTACGAGCAGTACTTC
CASSQGGAYEQYF
>NA|TRBJ1-1|TRBV5-4
TGTGCCAGCAGCTCTAAATCGAACACTGAAGCTTTCTTT
CASSSKSNTEAFF
>TRBD1|TRBJ1-2|TRBV19
TGTGCCAGTAGCCAGGGGGAGAGAGGCTACACCTTC
CASSQGERGYTF
>TRBD1|TRBJ2-4|TRBV7-2
TGTGCCAGCAGCATATCAGGACAGGCCGCGTACTTC
CASSISGQAAYF
>TRBD2|TRBJ2-3|TRBV4-2
TGTGCCAGCAGCCAGGGAGCGGGAGCAGGCACAGATACGCAGTATTTT
CASSQGAGAGTDTQYF
>NA|TRBJ1-5|TRBV29-1
TGCAGCGTTGGGGAAGGGAGTGGGGAGGCCCAGCATTTT
CSVGEGSGEAQHF
>NA|TRBJ1-1|TRBV27
TGTGCCAGCAGTTTAGGGGGGGACACTGAAGCTTTCTTT
CASSLGGDTEAFF
>NA|TRBJ1-4|TRBV5-6
TGTGCCAGCAGCTTGGATCGTGGGAGGGCTAATGAAAAACTGTTTTTT
CASSLDRGRANEKLFF
>TRBD1|TRBJ2-2|TRBV5-1
TGCGCCAGCAGCAAGGACAGGGGGCACACCGGGGAGCTGTTTTTT
CASSKDRGHTGELFF
>NA|TRBJ1-2|TRBV7-2
TGTGCCAGCAGCTTAAAGGGGGTAGGGATCTATGGCTACACCTTC
CASSLKGVGIYGYTF
>NA|TRBJ1-6|TRBV21-1
TGTGCCAGCAGCGCCTACGGGAATAAGGGACAGGGGGACGTCTCACCCCTCCACTTT
CASSAYGNKGQGDVSPLHF
>NA|TRBJ2-7|TRBV7-9
TGTGCCAGCAGCTTACTAACAGGATACGAGCAGTACTTC
CASSLLTGYEQYF
>NA|TRBJ1-3|TRBV4-1
TGCGCCAGCAGCCAAACCGACAATTCCGGAAACATCATATATTTT
CASSQTDNSGNIIYF
>NA|TRBJ2-2|TRBV30
TGTGCCTGGACCCCAGGGGTCTTCAACACCGGGGAGCTGTTTTTT
CAWTPGVFNTGELFF
>NA|TRBJ1-1|TRBV7-2
TGTGCCAGCAGCTTAAGGAGGGGACGGGGCACTGAAGCTTTCTTT
CASSLRRGRGTEAFF
>TRBD1|TRBJ1-2|TRBV4-1
TGCGCCAGCAGCCAAGATTATCCGCCAGGGGGTTTCGGGTATGGCTACACCTTC
CASSQDYPPGGFGYGYTF
>TRBD1|TRBJ1-2|TRBV9
TGTGCCAGCAGCACCGGACAGGGCTATGGCTACACCTTC
CASSTGQGYGYTF
>NA|TRBJ1-1|TRBV6-5
TGTGCCAGCAGTTACTCGCCCGGGAACACTGAAGCTTTCTTT
CASSYSPGNTEAFF
>NA|TRBJ1-3|TRBV25-1
TGTGCCAGCAGTGAAGTTAGAGGAAACACCATATATTTT
CASSEVRGNTIYF
>NA|TRBJ2-7|TRBV11-1
TGTGCCAGCAGCCTTTTGTCGGGTGCCTACGAGCAGTACTTC
CASSLLSGAYEQYF
>NA|TRBJ1-5|TRBV6-1
TGTGCCAGCACTTTGGGGGGAGCGAATCAGCCCCAGCATTTT
CASTLGGANQPQHF
>NA|TRBJ1-1|TRBV4-3
TGCGCCAGCAGCAGACAGAGCAACACTGAAGCTTTCTTT
CASSRQSNTEAFF
>TRBD2|TRBJ2-7|TRBV29-1
TGCAGCGTTGAGGCTGCGGGAGAAACTTACGAGCAGTACTTC
CSVEAAGETYEQYF